The 23 T cell receptor beta chains given below trace back to one sample, sequenced in a study of T cell responses to AZD1222 COVID-19 vaccine. Clones were read by immunoSEQ multiplex PCR, and TCRdb kept only the in-frame ones, dropping some. The sample lists about 190,000 clones; 90% to 95% were seen once. The sample here was peripheral blood, taken on day 0 of AZD1222 vaccination. The receptors originated from an adult in good health.

The V call is TRBV5-4, the J call TRBJ1-1; D remains unclear. V was cut by 4 bases and J by 8 bases, with 12 bases left in between. The CDR3 runs to 12 residues. Germline lookup yields CDR1 SGHNT and CDR2 YYREEE (reference sequence). CDR3 protein: CASSATQNEAFF. The CDR3 DNA follows: TGTGCCAGCAGCGCGACCCAAAACGAAGCTTTCTTT.

This clone was counted once. The chain couples TRBV7-2 to TRBJ2-1; D is ambiguous. CDR1 is SGHTA and CDR2 is FQGNSA in the germline V gene. The germline V and J ends were trimmed by 2 bases and 6 bases, with 5 bases remaining between them. The CDR3 sequence is 12 residues long. The CDR3 DNA reads as TGTGCCAGCAGCTTACTTGTCAATGAGCAGTTCTTC. It specifies CASSLLVNEQFF.

This clone was counted between two and nine times. The chain couples TRBV4-2 to TRBJ1-6, with D maybe TRBD1 (5 bases). Per germline, CDR1 LGHNA and CDR2 YNFKEQ. This CDR3 contains 16 residues. Trimming removed 0 bases from V and 9 bases from J, with 15 bases in between. DNA for the CDR3: TGTGCCAGCAGCCAAGATGGGAACAGGTTGACTTCACCCCTCCACTTT. This codes for CASSQDGNRLTSPLHF.

The chain recombines TRBV6-2 or TRBV6-3 with TRBJ1-1, with TRBD1 matching over 9 bases. The V segment lost 4 bases and the J segment 4 bases; nucleotides outside the gene matches: 10. The germline CDR1 and CDR2 sequences are MNHEY and SVGEGT. The CDR3 consists of 16 residues. The CDR3 sequence: CASSSPTGQGGTEAFF. The CDR3 bases are TGTGCCAGCAGTTCCCCCACGGGACAGGGAGGCACTGAAGCTTTCTTT.

V and J are TRBV28 and TRBJ2-1; D perhaps matches TRBD2 (5 bases). V lost 6 bases, J lost 2 bases, and 23 bases lay in between. CDR1 is MDHEN and CDR2 is SYDVKM in the germline V gene. CDR3 size: 18 residues. CDR3 sequence: CASSPLVVRARAYNEQFF. The CDR3 DNA follows: TGTGCCAGCAGCCCCTTGGTGGTAAGGGCGAGGGCCTACAATGAGCAGTTCTTC. The full variable domain, its missing parts supplied by reference TRBV28 and TRBJ2-1, is DVKVTQSSRYLVKRTGEKVFLECVQDMDHENMFWYRQDPGLGLRLIYFSYDVKMKEKGDIPEGYSVSREKKERFSLILESASTNQTSMYLCASSPLVVRARAYNEQFFGPGTRLTVL.

This chain joins TRBV2 and TRBJ2-7; D unresolved. Germline V lookup: CDR1 SNHLY, CDR2 FYNNEI. This CDR3 has 15 residues. The V end was cut by 5 bases, the J end by 0 bases, with 14 bases between. CDR3 sequence (DNA): TGTGCCAGCAGTAATTCCGGTTACCGCTCCTACGAGCAGTACTTC. Translation: CASSNSGYRSYEQYF. The whole variable domain, remainder taken from reference TRBV2 and TRBJ2-7, is EPEVTQTPSHQVTQMGQEVILRCVPISNHLYFYWYRQILGQKVEFLVSFYNNEISEKSEIFDDQFSVERPDGSNFTLKIRSTKLEDSAMYFCASSNSGYRSYEQYFGPGTRLTVT.

The rearrangement joins TRBV9 to TRBJ2-3; no reliable D call. V lost 0 bases, J lost 6 bases, and 5 bases lay in between. The CDR3 is made up of 12 amino acids. CDR1 is SGDLS and CDR2 is YYNGEE in the germline V gene. CDR3 nucleotides: TGTGCCAGCAGCGTAGATTCGGATACGCAGTATTTT. The encoded protein is CASSVDSDTQYF. The full variable domain, with the rest looked up from reference TRBV9 and TRBJ2-3, is DSGVTQTPKHLITATGQRVTLRCSPRSGDLSVYWYQQSLDQGLQFLIQYYNGEERAKGNILERFSAQQFPDLHSELNLSSLELGDSALYFCASSVDSDTQYFGPGTRLTVL.

The V gene is TRBV5-1, the J gene TRBJ2-3; TRBD2 matches 16 bases. Trimming removed 3 bases from V and 0 bases from J; junction bases left unmatched: 7. The CDR3 sequence is 19 residues long. Germline V CDR1 and CDR2: SGHRS, YFSETQ. The CDR3 region has the DNA TGCGCCAGCAGCTCGGGACTAGCGGGAGGGGAATCAAGCACAGATACGCAGTATTTT. It encodes CASSSGLAGGESSTDTQYF.

The chain links TRBV19 to TRBJ2-4; a weak D match, TRBD2 (8 bases). Germline V gene sequence: CDR1 LNHDA, CDR2 SQIVND (reference sequence). Between the trimmed V and J ends, which lost 9 bases and 0 bases, there was a span of 24 bases. The CDR3 loop spans 18 amino acids. CDR3 nucleotide sequence: TGTGCCAGCAGGGGGAGCGGGGGAGGGGCATTAGCCAAAAACATTCAGTACTTC. Translation gives CASRGSGGGALAKNIQYF.

CDR3 nucleotides: TGTGCCAGCCTACCGGGACTAGCGGGAAATGAGCAGTTCTTC. It yields the protein CASLPGLAGNEQFF. The V call is TRBV7-3, the J call TRBJ2-1, with 13 bases aligning to TRBD2. CDR1 SGHTA and CDR2 FQGTGA come from the germline V gene. The CDR3 totals 14 residues. V trimming: 8 bases; J trimming: 7 bases; junction bases outside the gene matches: 5.

V and J are TRBV5-6 and TRBJ2-5; D is tentatively TRBD1 or TRBD2 (5 bases each). With 3 bases removed from V and 1 base from J, the gap between germline ends came to 10 bases. Germline values: CDR1 SGHDT, CDR2 YYEEEE. This CDR3 region has 14 residues. In nucleotides, the CDR3 is TGTGCCAGCAGCTCCCCGGGGCCCCAAGAGACCCAGTACTTC. Translation gives CASSSPGPQETQYF.

This rearrangement joins TRBV30 to TRBJ1-5; the D is unclear. CDR3 length: 13 residues. V was pared by 0 bases and J by 3 bases, with 6 bases between. The germline V gene has CDR1 GTSNPN and CDR2 SVGIG (reference sequence). The CDR3 DNA follows: TGTGCCTGGAGTGTAGGCAACAATCAGCCCCAGCATTTT. Translated: CAWSVGNNQPQHF.

V usage is TRBV7-8 and J usage is TRBJ2-5, with 11 bases identical to TRBD2. Trimming at V came to 5 bases and at J to 4 bases, leaving 6 bases not matched to a gene. Germline V CDR1 and CDR2: SGHVS, FQNEAQ. There are 15 residues in the CDR3. This CDR3 is CASSPLAGATETQYF. The DNA of the CDR3 is TGTGCCAGCAGCCCACTAGCGGGAGCTACAGAGACCCAGTACTTC.

The chain recombines TRBV6-2 or TRBV6-3 with TRBJ2-7; the D call may be TRBD1 or TRBD2 (6 bases each). The CDR3 spans 19 residues. V was cut by 5 bases and J by 0 bases, with 26 bases left in between. Germline CDR1 and CDR2: MNHEY and SVGEGT. CDR3 sequence: CASSHPGQGLSGVSYEQYF. Here the CDR3 DNA reads TGTGCCAGCAGTCACCCGGGACAAGGGCTCTCGGGGGTCTCCTACGAGCAGTACTTC.

This chain uses TRBV11-2 with TRBJ2-5; 10 nucleotides agree with TRBD2. The CDR3 totals 15 residues. V was clipped by 3 bases and J by 6 bases; unmatched bases: 7. CDR1 SGHAT and CDR2 FQNNGV come from the germline V gene. The CDR3 protein is CASSLETSGEQTQYF. CDR3 nucleotides: TGTGCCAGCAGCTTGGAAACTAGCGGGGAGCAGACCCAGTACTTC.

In regard to this clone: Sequence at one end of the junction differs from germline and may be a read error. The chain links TRBV7-7 to TRBJ2-1; 14 bases agree with TRBD2. This CDR3 region has 16 residues. Germline V gene sequence: CDR1 SSHAT, CDR2 FNYEAQ (reference sequence). This CDR3 is CASSLGGLAGDNEQFF. DNA of the CDR3: TGTGCTAGCAGCTTAGGGGGACTAGCGGGAGACAATGAGCAGTTCTTC.

This chain uses TRBV5-1 with TRBJ1-1, with D perhaps TRBD1 (6 bases). V lost 6 bases to trimming and J lost 3 bases, with 15 bases between them. Looked up from germline, CDR1 is SGHRS and CDR2 is YFSETQ. The CDR3 spans 14 residues. The CDR3, as DNA: TGCGCCAGCACTATAGGGGGTTGGGACACTGAAGCTTTCTTT. Its protein is CASTIGGWDTEAFF.

The CDR3 reads CAISEPGADVSNQPQHF. In nucleotides, the CDR3 is TGTGCCATCAGTGAGCCAGGGGCAGACGTTAGCAATCAGCCCCAGCATTTT. This chain uses TRBV10-3 with TRBJ1-5, with D possibly being TRBD1 (6 bases). Trimming shortened V by 2 bases and J by 0 bases, and 14 bases separated the two germline ends. Germline V gene sequence: CDR1 ENHRY, CDR2 SYGVKD. This CDR3 is built from 17 residues.

The chain combines TRBV11-2 with TRBJ2-4, with D unclear. The CDR3 extends over 13 amino acids. CDR1 SGHAT and CDR2 FQNNGV come from the germline V gene. V was clipped by 0 bases and J by 0 bases, with 0 bases between them. DNA of the CDR3: TGTGCCAGCAGCTTAGAAGCCAAAAACATTCAGTACTTC. Translation: CASSLEAKNIQYF.

The V gene is TRBV11-2, the J gene TRBJ2-3, with TRBD2 matching 14 bases. The V gene end was trimmed by 3 bases and the J gene end by 2 bases; junction bases not matched to a gene: 10. CDR3 length equals 19 residues. Germline lookup yields CDR1 SGHAT and CDR2 FQNNGV. For the CDR3, the DNA is TGTGCCAGCAGCTTCCTCGGGACTAGCGGGGGAGGGCTCACAGATACGCAGTATTTT. Its protein is CASSFLGTSGGGLTDTQYF.

The chain carries TRBV28 and TRBJ2-1; 8 nucleotides agree with TRBD2. The CDR3 covers 15 residues. CDR1 and CDR2 (germline): MDHEN, SYDVKM. J lost 5 bases, V lost 4 bases, and 7 bases had no gene match. The CDR3, as DNA: TGTGCCAGCAGTTCCGGGGGGGTTTCGGACAATGAGCAGTTCTTC. Translation: CASSSGGVSDNEQFF.

The chain joins TRBV19 to TRBJ1-1; D unclear. Trimming took 5 bases from V and 5 from J, leaving 12 bases between them. Germline V gives CDR1 LNHDA, CDR2 SQIVND (reference sequence). The CDR3 has 13 residues. CDR3 residues: CASSPKSRTEAFF. The DNA for the CDR3 is TGTGCCAGTAGTCCCAAATCGAGAACTGAAGCTTTCTTT.

CDR3: CASRLPGRRFETQYF. The CDR3 nucleotides are TGTGCAAGTCGCTTGCCGGGACGCCGCTTCGAGACCCAGTACTTC. The rearrangement uses TRBV12-2 and TRBJ2-5. TRBV12-2 is annotated as a pseudogene. This CDR3 comprises 15 residues.